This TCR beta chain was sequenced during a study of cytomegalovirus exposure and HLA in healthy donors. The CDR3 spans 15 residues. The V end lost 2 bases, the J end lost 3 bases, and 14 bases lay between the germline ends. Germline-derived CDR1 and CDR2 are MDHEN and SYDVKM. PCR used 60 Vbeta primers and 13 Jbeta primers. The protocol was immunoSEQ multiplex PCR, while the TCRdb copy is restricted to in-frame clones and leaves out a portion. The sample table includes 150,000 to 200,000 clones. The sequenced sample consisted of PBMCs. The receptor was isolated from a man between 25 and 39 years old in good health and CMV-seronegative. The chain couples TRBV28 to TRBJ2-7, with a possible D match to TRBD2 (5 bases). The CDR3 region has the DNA TGTGCCAGCAGTTTAGTCTCCGGGGTTGGCTACGAGCAGTACTTC. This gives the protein CASSLVSGVGYEQYF.